Below, 19 T cell receptor beta chains from the same sample are listed, as sequenced in a study of T cell responses to AZD1222 COVID-19 vaccine. Clones were sequenced by immunoSEQ multiplex PCR, and TCRdb holds only the in-frame ones, with some missing. This sample has some 80,000 clones, with around nine tenths found just once. Source: peripheral blood, taken on day 0 of AZD1222 vaccination. The origin of the receptors is an adult in good health.

V usage is TRBV5-1 and J usage is TRBJ1-6; 10 nucleotides agree with TRBD1. The germline V gene encodes CDR1 SGHRS and CDR2 YFSETQ. With 4 bases clipped from V and 5 bases from J, the junction kept 3 bases outside the gene matches. The CDR3 spans 15 residues. DNA for the CDR3: TGCGCCAGCAGCCACGGGACAGGGGATAATTCACCCCTCCACTTT. Translating gives CASSHGTGDNSPLHF.

The chain has TRBV6-2 or TRBV6-3 and TRBJ1-6; 9 nucleotides match TRBD1. This CDR3 is 15 amino acids long. Germline V CDR1 and CDR2: MNHEY, SVGEGT. V lost 6 bases to trimming and J lost 10 bases; unmatched junction nucleotides: 10. The CDR3 nucleotides read TGTGCCAGCAGCGACCGGGACAGGGTTCAATCACCCCTCCACTTT. Its protein is CASSDRDRVQSPLHF.

This clone was recorded a few times. The gene calls are TRBV7-6 and TRBJ1-1; maybe TRBD1 (5 bases). The CDR3 totals 14 residues. Trimming pared 1 base from V and 0 bases from J, leaving 6 bases between. Germline loops: CDR1 SGHVS, CDR2 FNYEAQ. The CDR3 region is CASSLGTLNTEAFF. The CDR3 DNA reads TGTGCCAGCAGCTTAGGGACATTGAACACTGAAGCTTTCTTT.

This chain uses TRBV24-1 with TRBJ1-3, with D possibly TRBD1 on 6 matching bases. Trimming cost V 10 bases and J 0 bases, with 21 bases left between them. This CDR3 spans 17 amino acids. In germline, CDR1 is KGHDR, CDR2 SFDVKD. The CDR3 DNA is TGTGCCACTCCATCACCCTGTGACAGGCTCTCTGGAAACACCATATATTTT. It encodes CATPSPCDRLSGNTIYF.

The V call is TRBV19, the J call TRBJ2-3, with D possibly called TRBD1 or TRBD2 (6 bases each). CDR3 size: 16 residues. Trimming took off 8 bases at V and 6 bases at J, with 24 bases between the two ends. The germline CDR1 and CDR2 sequences are LNHDA and SQIVND (reference sequence). CDR3 sequence (DNA): TGTGCCAGTTCCTCGGTAGAGGGGGGATCGAGCGATACGCAGTATTTT. Translation gives CASSSVEGGSSDTQYF.

The CDR3 sequence: CASRIGQGVYNEQFF. CDR3 nucleotides: TGTGCCAGCAGGATCGGACAGGGGGTCTACAATGAGCAGTTCTTC. The chain links TRBV28 to TRBJ2-1, with 10 bases lining up with TRBD1. CDR3 length: 15 residues. The V gene's germline CDR1 is MDHEN and CDR2 SYDVKM. The junction had 5 bases not matched to a gene; V was cut back by 6 bases and J by 3 bases.

The rearrangement joins TRBV9 to TRBJ1-3; D might be TRBD1 (5 bases). CDR3 length: 14 amino acids. V was shortened by 4 bases and J by 1 base, with 9 bases between the two germline ends. Germline V lookup: CDR1 SGDLS, CDR2 YYNGEE. CDR3 nucleotide sequence: TGTGCCAGCAGCAAAGGGGTTTCTGGAAACACCATATATTTT. As protein: CASSKGVSGNTIYF.

The J gene is TRBJ2-7, the V gene TRBV11-2; D call uncertain. The germline V gene has CDR1 SGHAT and CDR2 FQNNGV. The CDR3 spans 15 residues. Trimming pared 1 base from V and 1 base from J, leaving 11 bases between. CDR3 nucleotide sequence: TGTGCCAGCAGCTTAGGTAACAGTGCGTCCTACGAGCAGTACTTC. Protein sequence: CASSLGNSASYEQYF.

This chain uses TRBV15 with TRBJ2-1; 11 bases align to TRBD2. The CDR3 consists of 16 residues. The germline gives CDR1 LNHNV, CDR2 YYDKDF (reference sequence). J gave up 4 bases and V 1 base, and 3 bases lay outside the gene matches. The CDR3 DNA sequence: TGTGCCACCAGCAGAGGAGGGACTAGCGGATACAATGAGCAGTTCTTC. Translated, it gives CATSRGGTSGYNEQFF.

V is TRBV5-6 and J is TRBJ1-1; D remains unclear. Germline assignment: CDR1 SGHDT and CDR2 YYEEEE. The CDR3 totals 16 residues. V was cut by 4 bases and J by 1 base, with 17 bases left in between. The CDR3, as DNA: TGTGCCAGCAGCCCCCGCCAAGCGGCAGAGAACACTGAAGCTTTCTTT. Amino acids: CASSPRQAAENTEAFF.

This rearrangement joins TRBV6-5 to TRBJ1-2, with D uncertain. CDR1 is MNHEY and CDR2 is SVGAGI in the germline V gene. The CDR3 runs to 13 residues. V lost 6 bases and J lost 2, with 10 bases in between. The CDR3: CASRLDGNYGYTF. The DNA for the CDR3 is TGTGCCAGCAGACTAGACGGGAACTATGGCTACACCTTC.

V gene TRBV7-9 combines with J gene TRBJ2-3; 7 bases line up with TRBD2. The CDR3 is 15 amino acids. The germline CDR1 and CDR2 sequences are SEHNR and FQNEAQ (reference sequence). J was trimmed by 5 bases and V by 4 bases; bases with no gene match: 9. CDR3 loop: CASSWNSGGLDTQYF. CDR3 bases: TGTGCCAGCAGCTGGAACTCGGGGGGTTTAGATACGCAGTATTTT.

The chain couples TRBV2 to TRBJ1-2; D remains unclear. Trimming shortened V by 6 bases and J by 2 bases, and 4 bases separated the two germline ends. From germline, CDR1 is SNHLY and CDR2 FYNNEI. This CDR3 contains 11 residues. The CDR3 bases are TGTGCCAGCAGCCAGAACTATGGCTACACCTTC. Amino acids: CASSQNYGYTF.

This rearrangement joins TRBV2 to TRBJ1-4, with D uncertain. This CDR3 has 15 amino acids. CDR1 and CDR2 from the germline V gene are SNHLY and FYNNEI. V was trimmed by 5 bases and J by 8 bases, leaving 18 bases between them. CDR3 sequence reads: CASSPGGSLGEKLFF. CDR3 coding DNA: TGTGCCAGCAGTCCTGGTGGATCGCTGGGGGAAAAACTGTTTTTT.

This chain connects TRBV18 to TRBJ1-3, with 9 bases identical to TRBD1. V was pared by 0 bases and J by 2 bases, with 5 bases of the junction left unmatched. CDR1 KGHSH and CDR2 LQKENI come from the germline V gene. The CDR3 length is 17 residues. The CDR3 DNA sequence: TGTGCCAGCTCACCACCGACAGGGGGATCTACTGGAAACACCATATATTTT. Protein sequence: CASSPPTGGSTGNTIYF.

As DNA, the CDR3 is TGTGCCAGCAGTACAGGCTATGAGCAGTTCTTC. Translation: CASSTGYEQFF. V usage is TRBV27 and J usage is TRBJ2-1, with D maybe TRBD1 (5 bases). The CDR3 is made up of 11 amino acids. Trimming pared 5 bases from V and 8 bases from J, leaving 7 bases between. The germline V gene has CDR1 MNHEY and CDR2 SMNVEV (reference sequence).

This clone was seen only a few times. This chain uses TRBV25-1 with TRBJ1-5, with D possibly TRBD1 on 6 matching bases. CDR3 length: 13 residues. The germline V gene has CDR1 MGHDK and CDR2 SYGVNS. The V and J ends lost 5 bases and 4 bases respectively, with 9 bases between them. CDR3 DNA: TGTGCCAGCAGTTACAGGGTTAATCAGCCCCAGCATTTT. It is translated as CASSYRVNQPQHF. Together with reference TRBV25-1 and TRBJ1-5, the CDR3 gives the full variable domain: EADIYQTPRYLVIGTGKKITLECSQTMGHDKMYWYQQDPGMELHLIHYSYGVNSTEKGDLSSESTVSRIRTEHFPLTLESARPSHTSQYLCASSYRVNQPQHFGDGTRLSIL.

The chain has TRBV7-2 and TRBJ2-5; weak D call: TRBD1 (5 bases). V was clipped by 1 base and J by 7 bases, with 13 bases between them. The germline V gene has CDR1 SGHTA and CDR2 FQGNSA. The CDR3 extends over 14 amino acids. The chain's CDR3 is CASSLVSVQGTQYF. The CDR3 DNA sequence: TGTGCCAGCAGCTTAGTGAGTGTCCAGGGGACCCAGTACTTC.

In DNA, the CDR3 is TGTGCCAGCAGTCCACAGGGAGCCACCGGGGAGCTGTTTTTT. It specifies CASSPQGATGELFF. The rearrangement links TRBV2 to TRBJ2-2; weak D call: TRBD1 (6 bases). V was shortened by 5 bases and J by 4 bases, with 11 bases between the two germline ends. CDR1 is SNHLY and CDR2 is FYNNEI in the germline V gene. The CDR3 has 14 residues.